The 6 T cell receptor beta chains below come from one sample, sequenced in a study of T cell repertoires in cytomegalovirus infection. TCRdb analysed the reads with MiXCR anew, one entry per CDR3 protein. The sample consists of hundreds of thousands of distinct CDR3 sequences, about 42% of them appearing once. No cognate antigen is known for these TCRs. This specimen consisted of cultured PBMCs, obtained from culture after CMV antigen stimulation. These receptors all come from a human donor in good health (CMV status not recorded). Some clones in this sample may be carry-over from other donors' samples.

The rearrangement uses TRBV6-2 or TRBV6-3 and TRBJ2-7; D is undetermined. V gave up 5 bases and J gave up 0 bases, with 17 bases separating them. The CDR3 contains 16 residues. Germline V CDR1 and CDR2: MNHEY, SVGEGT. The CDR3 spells CASSHGPSIDSYEQYF. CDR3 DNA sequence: TGTGCCAGCAGTCACGGACCGTCCATAGACTCCTACGAGCAGTACTTC.

CDR3 bases: TGTGCCAGCAGTTTGGACAGGGGGTACGGGGAGCTGTTTTTT. Amino acid sequence: CASSLDRGYGELFF. J is TRBJ2-2 and V is TRBV12-3 or TRBV12-4; 10 bases are shared with TRBD1. The CDR3 loop spans 14 amino acids. V lost 3 bases, J lost 7 bases, and 2 bases stayed unmatched.

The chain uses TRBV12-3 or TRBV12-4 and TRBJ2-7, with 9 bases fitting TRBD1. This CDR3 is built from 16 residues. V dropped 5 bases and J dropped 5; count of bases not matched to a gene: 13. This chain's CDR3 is CASSLTPGTGRDEQYF. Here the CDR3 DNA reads TGTGCCAGCAGTCTGACCCCCGGGACAGGGAGGGACGAGCAGTACTTC.

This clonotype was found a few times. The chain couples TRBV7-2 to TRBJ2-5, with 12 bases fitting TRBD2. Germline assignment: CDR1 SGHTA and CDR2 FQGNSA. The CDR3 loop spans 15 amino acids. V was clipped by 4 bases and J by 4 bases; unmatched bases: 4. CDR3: CASSSSGGEGETQYF. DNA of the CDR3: TGTGCCAGCAGCTCTAGCGGGGGGGAGGGAGAGACCCAGTACTTC.

The CDR3 coding sequence is TGTGCCAGCAGCCTTTCTTCCGGGACCACAAACGATGAGCAGTTCTTC. This encodes CASSLSSGTTNDEQFF. The rearrangement joins TRBV11-3 to TRBJ2-1; D may match TRBD1 or TRBD2 (5 bases each). Deletions cut 5 bases from V and 8 bases from J, with 22 bases between. Germline V gene data show CDR1 as SGHNT and CDR2 as YENEEA. The CDR3 runs to 16 residues.

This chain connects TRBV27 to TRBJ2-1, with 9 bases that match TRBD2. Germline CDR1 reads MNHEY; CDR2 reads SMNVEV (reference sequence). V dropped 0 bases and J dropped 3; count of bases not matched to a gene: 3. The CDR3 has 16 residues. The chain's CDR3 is CASSLSDSGGYNEQFF. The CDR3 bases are TGTGCCAGCAGTTTATCTGATAGCGGGGGCTACAATGAGCAGTTCTTC.